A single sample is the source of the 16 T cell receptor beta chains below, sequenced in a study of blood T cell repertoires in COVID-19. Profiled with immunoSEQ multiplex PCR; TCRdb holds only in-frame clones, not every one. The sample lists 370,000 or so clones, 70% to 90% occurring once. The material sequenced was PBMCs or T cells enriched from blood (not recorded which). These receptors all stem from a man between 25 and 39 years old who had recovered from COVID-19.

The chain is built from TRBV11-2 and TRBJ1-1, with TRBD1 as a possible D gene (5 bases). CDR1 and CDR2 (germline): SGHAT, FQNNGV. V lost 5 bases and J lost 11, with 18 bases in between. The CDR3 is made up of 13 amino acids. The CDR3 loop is CASSPSRSGGAFF. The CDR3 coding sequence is TGTGCCAGCAGCCCTTCGAGGTCCGGGGGTGCTTTCTTT.

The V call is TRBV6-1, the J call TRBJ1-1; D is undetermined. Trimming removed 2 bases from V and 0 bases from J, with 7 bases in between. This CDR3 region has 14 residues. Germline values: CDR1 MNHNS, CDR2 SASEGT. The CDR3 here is CASSERAVNTEAFF. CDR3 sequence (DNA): TGTGCCAGCAGTGAAAGAGCCGTGAACACTGAAGCTTTCTTT.

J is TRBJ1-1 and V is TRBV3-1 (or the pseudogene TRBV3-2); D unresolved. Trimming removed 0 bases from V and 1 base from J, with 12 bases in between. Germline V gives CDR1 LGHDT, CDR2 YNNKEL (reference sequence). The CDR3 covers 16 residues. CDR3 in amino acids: CASSQDRGRENTEAFF. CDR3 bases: TGTGCCAGCAGCCAAGACCGTGGACGGGAGAACACTGAAGCTTTCTTT.

CDR3 in DNA: TGTGCCAGCAGCTTAGCGGATCTAGGTGCCGTGAGGACTGAAGCTTTCTTT. Its protein is CASSLADLGAVRTEAFF. V is TRBV7-9 and J is TRBJ1-1; D is unclear. The CDR3 spans 17 residues. Trimming stripped 0 bases from V and 5 bases from J, with 19 bases between. Germline V CDR1 and CDR2: SEHNR, FQNEAQ (reference sequence).

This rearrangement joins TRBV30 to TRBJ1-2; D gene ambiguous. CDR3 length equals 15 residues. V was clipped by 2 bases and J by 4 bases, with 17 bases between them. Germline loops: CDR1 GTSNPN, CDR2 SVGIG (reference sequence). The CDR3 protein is CAWSLEPRSSYGYTF. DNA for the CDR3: TGTGCCTGGAGTTTGGAGCCCCGCTCTAGCTATGGCTACACCTTC.

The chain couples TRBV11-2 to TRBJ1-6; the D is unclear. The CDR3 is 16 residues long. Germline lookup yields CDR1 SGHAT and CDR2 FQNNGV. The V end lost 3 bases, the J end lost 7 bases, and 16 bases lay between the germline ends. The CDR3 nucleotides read TGTGCCAGCAGCTTCAATGGGGTGGGAGGGAATTCACCCCTCCACTTT. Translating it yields CASSFNGVGGNSPLHF.

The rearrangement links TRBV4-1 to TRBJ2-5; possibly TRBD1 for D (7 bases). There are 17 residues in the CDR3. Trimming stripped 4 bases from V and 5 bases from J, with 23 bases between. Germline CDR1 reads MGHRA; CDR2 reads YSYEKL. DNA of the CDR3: TGCGCCAGCAGCCCGGGGACAGCCGCTTCGGGGAGGGAGACCCAGTACTTC. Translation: CASSPGTAASGRETQYF.

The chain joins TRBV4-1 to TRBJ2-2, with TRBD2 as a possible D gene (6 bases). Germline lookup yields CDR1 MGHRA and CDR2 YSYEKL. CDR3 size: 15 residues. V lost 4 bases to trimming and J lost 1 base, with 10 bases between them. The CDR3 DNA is TGCGCCAGCAGCCTCGGGACTCTGAACACCGGGGAGCTGTTTTTT. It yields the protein CASSLGTLNTGELFF.

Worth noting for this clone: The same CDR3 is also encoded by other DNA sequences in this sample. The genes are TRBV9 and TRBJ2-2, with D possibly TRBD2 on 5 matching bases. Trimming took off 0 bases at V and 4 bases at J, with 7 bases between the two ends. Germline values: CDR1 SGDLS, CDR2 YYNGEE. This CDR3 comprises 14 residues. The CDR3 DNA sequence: TGTGCCAGCAGCGTAGCCGGGGTCACCGGGGAGCTGTTTTTT. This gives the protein CASSVAGVTGELFF.

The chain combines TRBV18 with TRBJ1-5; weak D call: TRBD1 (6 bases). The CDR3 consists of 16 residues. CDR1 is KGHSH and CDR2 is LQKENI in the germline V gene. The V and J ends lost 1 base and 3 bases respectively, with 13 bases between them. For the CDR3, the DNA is TGTGCCAGCTCACCACGGGAGGGGGTCTACAATCAGCCCCAGCATTTT. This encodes CASSPREGVYNQPQHF. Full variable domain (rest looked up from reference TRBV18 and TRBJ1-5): NAGVMQNPRHLVRRRGQEARLRCSPMKGHSHVYWYRQLPEEGLKFMVYLQKENIIDESGMPKERFSAEFPKEGPSILRIQQVVRGDSAAYFCASSPREGVYNQPQHFGDGTRLSIL.

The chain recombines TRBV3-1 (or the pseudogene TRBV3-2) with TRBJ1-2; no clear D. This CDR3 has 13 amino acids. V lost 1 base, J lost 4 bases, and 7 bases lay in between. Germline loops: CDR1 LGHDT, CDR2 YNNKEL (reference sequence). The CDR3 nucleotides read TGTGCCAGCAGCCAAGGGTCTACCTATGGCTACACCTTC. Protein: CASSQGSTYGYTF.

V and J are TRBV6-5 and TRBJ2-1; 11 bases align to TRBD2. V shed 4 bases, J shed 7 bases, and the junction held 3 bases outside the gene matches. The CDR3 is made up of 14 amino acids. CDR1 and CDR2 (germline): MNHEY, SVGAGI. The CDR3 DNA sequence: TGTGCCAGCAGTTTAGCGGGGGGGGAGAATGAGCAGTTCTTC. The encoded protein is CASSLAGGENEQFF.

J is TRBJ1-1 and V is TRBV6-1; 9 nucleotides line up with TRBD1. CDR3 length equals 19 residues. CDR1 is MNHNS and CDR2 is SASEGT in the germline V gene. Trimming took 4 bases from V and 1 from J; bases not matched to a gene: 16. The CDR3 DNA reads TGTGCCAGCAGTGCGTACCCTGGGACAGGGATTGGGAGGAACACTGAAGCTTTCTTT. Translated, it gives CASSAYPGTGIGRNTEAFF.

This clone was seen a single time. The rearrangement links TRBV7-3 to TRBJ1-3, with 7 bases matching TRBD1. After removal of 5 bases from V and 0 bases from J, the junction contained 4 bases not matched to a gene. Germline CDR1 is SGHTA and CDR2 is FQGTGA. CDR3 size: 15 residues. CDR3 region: CASSPGQPSGNTIYF. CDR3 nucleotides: TGTGCCAGCAGCCCGGGACAGCCCTCTGGAAACACCATATATTTT. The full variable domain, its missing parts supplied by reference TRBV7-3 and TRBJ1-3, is GAGVSQTPSNKVTEKGKYVELRCDPISGHTALYWYRQSLGQGPEFLIYFQGTGAADDSGLPNDRFFAVRPEGSVSTLKIQRTERGDSAVYLCASSPGQPSGNTIYFGEGSWLTVV.

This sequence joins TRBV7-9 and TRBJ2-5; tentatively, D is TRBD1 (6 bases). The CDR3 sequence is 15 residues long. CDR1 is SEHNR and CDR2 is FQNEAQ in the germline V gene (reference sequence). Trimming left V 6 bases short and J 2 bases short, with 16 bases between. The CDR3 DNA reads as TGTGCCAGCAGTTCCGGATGGGGGCCTCAAGAGACCCAGTACTTC. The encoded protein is CASSSGWGPQETQYF.

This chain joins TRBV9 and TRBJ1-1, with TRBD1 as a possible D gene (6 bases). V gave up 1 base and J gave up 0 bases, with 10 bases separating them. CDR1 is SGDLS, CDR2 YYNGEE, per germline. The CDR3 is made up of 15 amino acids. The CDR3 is CASSVLGALNTEAFF. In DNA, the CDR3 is TGTGCCAGCAGCGTACTGGGGGCCCTGAACACTGAAGCTTTCTTT.